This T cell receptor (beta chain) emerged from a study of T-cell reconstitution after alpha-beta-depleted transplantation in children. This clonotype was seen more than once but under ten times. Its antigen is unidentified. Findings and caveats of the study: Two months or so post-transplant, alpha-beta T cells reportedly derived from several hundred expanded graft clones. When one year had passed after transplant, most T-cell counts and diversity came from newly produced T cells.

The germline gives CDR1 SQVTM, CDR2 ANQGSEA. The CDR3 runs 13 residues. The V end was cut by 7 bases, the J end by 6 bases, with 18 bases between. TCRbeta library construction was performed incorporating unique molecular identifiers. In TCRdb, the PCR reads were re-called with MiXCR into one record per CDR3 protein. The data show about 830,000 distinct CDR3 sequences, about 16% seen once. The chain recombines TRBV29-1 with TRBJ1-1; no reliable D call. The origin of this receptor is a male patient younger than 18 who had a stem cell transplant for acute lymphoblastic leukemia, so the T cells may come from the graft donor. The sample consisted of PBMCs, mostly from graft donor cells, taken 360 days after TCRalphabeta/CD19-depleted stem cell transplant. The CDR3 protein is CSARRQPRAEAFF. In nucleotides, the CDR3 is TGCAGCGCCAGACGGCAGCCTCGGGCTGAAGCTTTCTTT.